The 27 T cell receptor beta chains below all came from one sample that was sequenced in a study of T cell changes during pregnancy in multiple sclerosis. Data came from immunoSEQ multiplex PCR; TCRdb stores just in-frame clones and leaves some out. Seen here are around 43,000 clones, 92% observed once, and the top ten hold about 0.8%. This specimen consisted of CD4+ T cells from peripheral blood mononuclear cells, obtained before pregnancy. Source of these receptors: a female donor with multiple sclerosis, enrolled in a pregnancy study.

V gene TRBV6-6 combines with J gene TRBJ2-6; the D is unclear. The germline gives CDR1 MNHNY, CDR2 SVGAGI (reference sequence). This CDR3 region has 15 residues. Deletions cut 2 bases from V and 4 bases from J, with 9 bases between. In DNA form, the CDR3 reads TGTGCCAGCAGTTACGGCGGTCTGGGGGCCAACGTCCTGACTTTC. Its translation is CASSYGGLGANVLTF.

The CDR3: CSVDRVVGNEQFF. For the CDR3, the DNA is TGCAGCGTTGACAGGGTCGTCGGCAATGAGCAGTTCTTC. This sequence joins TRBV29-1 and TRBJ2-1; TRBD1 is a possible D gene (5 bases). CDR1 is SQVTM, CDR2 ANQGSEA, per germline. V lost 3 bases and J 6 bases, leaving 12 bases between the germline ends. This CDR3 comprises 13 residues.

The chain carries TRBV6-5 and TRBJ1-2; TRBD1 matches 7 bases. The germline gives CDR1 MNHEY, CDR2 SVGAGI. The CDR3 spans 13 residues. Germline trimming cut 2 bases from V and 6 bases from J; bases unmatched to any gene: 3. CDR3 sequence reads: CASSYRQGHGYTF. The CDR3 nucleotides read TGTGCCAGCAGTTACCGACAGGGTCATGGCTACACCTTC.

This chain uses TRBV27 with TRBJ2-3, with 9 bases matching TRBD2. Germline CDR1 reads MNHEY; CDR2 reads SMNVEV (reference sequence). V shed 5 bases, J shed 4 bases, and the junction held 4 bases outside the gene matches. CDR3 length: 14 amino acids. CDR3 amino acids: CASSISGRPDTQYF. The CDR3 DNA reads TGTGCCAGCAGTATTAGCGGGAGACCAGATACGCAGTATTTT.

The rearrangement links TRBV19 to TRBJ2-5; TRBD1 aligns across 7 bases. With 6 bases clipped from V and 5 bases from J, the junction kept 9 bases outside the gene matches. The CDR3 is 14 residues long. The germline V gene has CDR1 LNHDA and CDR2 SQIVND (reference sequence). The DNA for the CDR3 is TGTGCCAGTAGGCACAGGGGAATTGGTGAGACCCAGTACTTC. This encodes CASRHRGIGETQYF.

This chain connects TRBV10-2 to TRBJ2-3; D is possibly TRBD2 (6 bases). V lost 8 bases, J lost 4 bases, and 7 bases lay in between. This CDR3 comprises 11 residues. Germline values: CDR1 WSHSY, CDR2 SAAADI. The CDR3 spells CASAGSDTQYF. The CDR3 DNA follows: TGCGCCAGCGCGGGGTCAGATACGCAGTATTTT.

This chain links TRBV27 with TRBJ2-2; a possible D gene is TRBD1 (5 bases). The CDR3 contains 16 residues. Germline CDR1 is MNHEY and CDR2 is SMNVEV (reference sequence). V was pared by 5 bases and J by 4 bases, with 17 bases between. CDR3 in DNA: TGTGCCAGCAGTCTGGTGGCAGGGTATGTCACCGGGGAGCTGTTTTTT. Translation: CASSLVAGYVTGELFF.

The chain recombines TRBV5-4 with TRBJ1-2, with 8 bases identical to TRBD1. Trimming cost V 6 bases and J 2 bases; bases outside gene matches: 6. CDR1 and CDR2 from the germline V gene are SGHNT and YYREEE (reference sequence). This CDR3 spans 14 amino acids. The DNA of the CDR3 is TGTGCCAGCACTGCGGACAGGGCGAACTATGGCTACACCTTC. As protein: CASTADRANYGYTF.

The rearrangement links TRBV6-1 to TRBJ2-7; 8 nucleotides agree with TRBD1. This CDR3 is 14 amino acids long. Losses at the gene ends were 6 bases for V and 0 bases for J; bases not matched to a gene: 4. Germline CDR1 reads MNHNS; CDR2 reads SASEGT. The DNA of the CDR3 is TGTGCCAGCAGGTGGGGACAGGCCTCCTACGAGCAGTACTTC. It specifies CASRWGQASYEQYF.

This chain uses TRBV2 with TRBJ2-6; D not certain. Trimming left V 3 bases short and J 0 bases short, with 3 bases between. There are 14 residues in the CDR3. Germline loops: CDR1 SNHLY, CDR2 FYNNEI. CDR3 DNA: TGTGCCAGCAGTGATAGCTCTGGGGCCAACGTCCTGACTTTC. This codes for CASSDSSGANVLTF.

The chain uses TRBV19 and TRBJ2-1, with D possibly matching TRBD2 (6 bases). The CDR3 loop spans 17 amino acids. V was trimmed by 6 bases and J by 0 bases, leaving 18 bases between them. Per germline, CDR1 LNHDA and CDR2 SQIVND (reference sequence). CDR3 bases: TGTGCCAGTAGCTCGCGCCTGGGGCGGGGCTCCTACAATGAGCAGTTCTTC. Its translation: CASSSRLGRGSYNEQFF.

The chain has TRBV28 and TRBJ2-5, with 7 bases matching TRBD1. Per germline, CDR1 MDHEN and CDR2 SYDVKM. V dropped 7 bases and J dropped 4; count of bases not matched to a gene: 12. This CDR3 region has 15 residues. The CDR3 nucleotides are TGTGCCAGCATTGCCCCCGGGACAGCAGTAGAGACCCAGTACTTC. It translates to CASIAPGTAVETQYF.

This chain connects TRBV6-1 to TRBJ1-5; no definite D call. CDR3 length: 12 residues. CDR1 is MNHNS, CDR2 SASEGT, per germline. Trimming pared 5 bases from V and 3 bases from J, leaving 5 bases between. The CDR3 DNA sequence: TGTGCCAGCAGTTTATCCAATCAGCCCCAGCATTTT. Amino acids: CASSLSNQPQHF.

The chain joins TRBV7-9 to TRBJ2-3; D gene unclear. CDR1 and CDR2 from the germline V gene are SEHNR and FQNEAQ (reference sequence). Trimming took off 4 bases at V and 5 bases at J, with 4 bases between the two ends. The CDR3 is made up of 11 amino acids. CDR3 nucleotide sequence: TGTGCCAGCAGCTCTCGAGATACGCAGTATTTT. This sequence encodes CASSSRDTQYF.

The rearrangement links TRBV15 to TRBJ2-5; D is perhaps TRBD2 (5 bases). CDR3 size: 14 residues. The ends were cut back, 3 bases at V and 2 bases at J, with 10 bases in the middle. Germline values: CDR1 LNHNV, CDR2 YYDKDF (reference sequence). In DNA form, the CDR3 reads TGTGCCACCAGCAGGGACTTGGCGCAAGAGACCCAGTACTTC. It translates to CATSRDLAQETQYF.

The genes are TRBV7-2 and TRBJ2-1, with TRBD1 matching over 7 bases. Germline V gives CDR1 SGHTA, CDR2 FQGNSA. V trimming: 1 base; J trimming: 7 bases; junction bases outside the gene matches: 10. The CDR3 covers 16 residues. The CDR3 loop reads CASSLVRAGGFNEQFF. CDR3 DNA sequence: TGTGCCAGCAGCTTAGTGAGGGCAGGGGGTTTTAATGAGCAGTTCTTC. The full variable domain, rest sourced from reference TRBV7-2 and TRBJ2-1, is GAGVSQSPSNKVTEKGKDVELRCDPISGHTALYWYRQSLGQGLEFLIYFQGNSAPDKSGLPSDRFSAERTGGSVSTLTIQRTQQEDSAVYLCASSLVRAGGFNEQFFGPGTRLTVL.

This chain connects TRBV2 to TRBJ2-1, with 9 bases lining up with TRBD2. The CDR3 loop spans 15 amino acids. Germline lookup yields CDR1 SNHLY and CDR2 FYNNEI. V was pared by 4 bases and J by 1 base, with 2 bases of the junction left unmatched. In DNA form, the CDR3 reads TGTGCCAGCAGTGGGGGACTAGCATCCTACAATGAGCAGTTCTTC. Amino acids: CASSGGLASYNEQFF.

The chain employs TRBV5-1 and TRBJ2-7, with 12 bases that match TRBD1. J lost 5 bases, V lost 3 bases, and 6 bases had no gene match. The length of the CDR3 is 15 residues. Germline V gives CDR1 SGHRS, CDR2 YFSETQ. The CDR3 loop reads CASSSTGTGGHEQYF. The DNA of the CDR3 is TGCGCCAGCAGCTCGACCGGGACAGGGGGCCACGAGCAGTACTTC.

This rearrangement joins TRBV27 to TRBJ2-7; a weak D match, TRBD1 (5 bases). Trimming cost V 1 base and J 7 bases, with 11 bases left between them. This CDR3 is built from 13 residues. Germline CDR1 and CDR2: MNHEY and SMNVEV (reference sequence). CDR3: CASSLFQGGEQYF. CDR3 sequence (DNA): TGTGCCAGCAGTTTATTCCAGGGTGGGGAGCAGTACTTC.

The chain recombines TRBV29-1 with TRBJ2-1, with a tentative D call TRBD1 (5 bases). The germline CDR1 and CDR2 sequences are SQVTM and ANQGSEA. This CDR3 contains 16 residues. Trimming stripped 1 base from V and 7 bases from J, with 20 bases between. The CDR3 nucleotides read TGCAGCGTTGAAGGCATTGCCGGACAAGTCAGTAATGAGCAGTTCTTC. Its translation: CSVEGIAGQVSNEQFF.

The V and J genes are TRBV29-1 and TRBJ2-1; 13 bases are shared with TRBD2. Germline V gene lookup returns CDR1 SQVTM and CDR2 ANQGSEA. CDR3 length equals 15 residues. Trimming cost V 5 bases and J 8 bases; bases outside gene matches: 9. CDR3 sequence (DNA): TGCAGCGTTCGCGACCGACTAGCGGGAGGCCATGAGCAGTTCTTC. Translation: CSVRDRLAGGHEQFF.

The rearrangement uses TRBV28 and TRBJ2-1; no clear D gene. Germline V lookup: CDR1 MDHEN, CDR2 SYDVKM. Trimming shortened V by 3 bases and J by 8 bases, and 8 bases separated the two germline ends. CDR3 length: 12 residues. CDR3 amino acids: CASSFWLHEQFF. CDR3 nucleotide sequence: TGTGCCAGCAGTTTCTGGCTCCATGAGCAGTTCTTC.

The chain uses TRBV6-1 and TRBJ2-7, with TRBD2 matching 11 bases. The CDR3 covers 12 residues. Germline lookup yields CDR1 MNHNS and CDR2 SASEGT. J gave up 12 bases and V 6 bases, and 7 bases lay outside the gene matches. The CDR3 DNA reads TGTGCCAGCAGGGCTACTAGCGGGAGTCGGTACTTC. Translation: CASRATSGSRYF.

The chain employs TRBV7-2 and TRBJ2-7; tentative D call: TRBD1 (5 bases). Germline loops: CDR1 SGHTA, CDR2 FQGNSA. Trimming took off 5 bases at V and 5 bases at J, with 19 bases between the two ends. The CDR3 runs to 15 residues. The CDR3, as DNA: TGTGCCAGCAGCCCACATCAGGGAATCAGGAACGAGCAGTACTTC. Amino acids: CASSPHQGIRNEQYF.

The chain carries TRBV5-1 and TRBJ2-2; 9 bases agree with TRBD2. CDR3 length: 15 amino acids. Unmatched junction bases numbered 6, after V lost 4 bases and J lost 5 bases. The germline V gene encodes CDR1 SGHRS and CDR2 YFSETQ. CDR3 sequence reads: CASSSGLAQTGELFF. In DNA, the CDR3 is TGCGCCAGCAGCAGTGGACTAGCGCAGACCGGGGAGCTGTTTTTT.

The chain couples TRBV5-4 to TRBJ2-7, with D perhaps TRBD2 (6 bases). V was shortened by 2 bases and J by 6 bases, with 18 bases between the two germline ends. The germline gives CDR1 SGHNT, CDR2 YYREEE (reference sequence). The CDR3 extends over 15 amino acids. The CDR3 coding sequence is TGTGCCAGCAGCTTCTCCGGGACTCTTAGGACCGAGCAGTACTTC. Protein sequence: CASSFSGTLRTEQYF.

V gene TRBV19 combines with J gene TRBJ2-2, with 9 nucleotides matching TRBD2. V was clipped by 3 bases and J by 0 bases; unmatched bases: 5. Germline V gives CDR1 LNHDA, CDR2 SQIVND (reference sequence). The CDR3 loop spans 17 amino acids. This chain's CDR3 is CASSIFLAGSNTGELFF. Here the CDR3 DNA reads TGTGCCAGTAGTATTTTTCTAGCGGGATCGAACACCGGGGAGCTGTTTTTT. The full variable domain, its missing parts supplied by reference TRBV19 and TRBJ2-2, is DGGITQSPKYLFRKEGQNVTLSCEQNLNHDAMYWYRQDPGQGLRLIYYSQIVNDFQKGDIAEGYSVSREKKESFPLTVTSAQKNPTAFYLCASSIFLAGSNTGELFFGEGSRLTVL.